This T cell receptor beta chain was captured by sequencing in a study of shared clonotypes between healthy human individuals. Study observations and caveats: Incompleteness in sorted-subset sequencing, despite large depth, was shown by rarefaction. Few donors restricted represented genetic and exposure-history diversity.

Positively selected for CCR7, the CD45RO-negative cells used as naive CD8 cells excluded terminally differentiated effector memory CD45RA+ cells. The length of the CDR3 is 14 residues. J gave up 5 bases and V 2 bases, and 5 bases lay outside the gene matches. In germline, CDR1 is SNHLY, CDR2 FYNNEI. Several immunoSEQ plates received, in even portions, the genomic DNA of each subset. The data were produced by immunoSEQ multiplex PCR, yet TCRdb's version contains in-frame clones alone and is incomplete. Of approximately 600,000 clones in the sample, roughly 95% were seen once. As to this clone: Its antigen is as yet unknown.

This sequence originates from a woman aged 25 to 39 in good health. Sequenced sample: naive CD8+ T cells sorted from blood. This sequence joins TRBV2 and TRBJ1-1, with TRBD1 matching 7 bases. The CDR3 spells CASSENRGGTEAFF. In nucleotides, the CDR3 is TGTGCCAGCAGTGAAAACAGGGGAGGGACTGAAGCTTTCTTT.